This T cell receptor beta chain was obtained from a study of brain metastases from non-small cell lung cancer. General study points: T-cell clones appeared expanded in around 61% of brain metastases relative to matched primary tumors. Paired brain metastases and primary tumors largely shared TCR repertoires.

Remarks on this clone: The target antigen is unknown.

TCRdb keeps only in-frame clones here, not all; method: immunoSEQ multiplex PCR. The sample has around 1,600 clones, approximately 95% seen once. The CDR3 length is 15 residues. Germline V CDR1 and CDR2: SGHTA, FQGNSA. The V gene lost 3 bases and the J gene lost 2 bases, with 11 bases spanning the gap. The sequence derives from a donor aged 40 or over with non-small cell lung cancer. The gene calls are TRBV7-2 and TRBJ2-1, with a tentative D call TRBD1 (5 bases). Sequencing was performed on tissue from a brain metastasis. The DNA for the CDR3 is TGTGCCAGCAGCTTGGTAAAGGGGACCTACAATGAGCAGTTCTTC. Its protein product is CASSLVKGTYNEQFF.